This TCR beta chain comes out of a study of shared clonotypes between healthy human individuals. The CDR3 sequence is 14 residues long. Deletions cut 5 bases from V and 1 base from J, with 11 bases between. CDR1 SEHNR and CDR2 FQNEAQ come from the germline V gene (reference sequence). Repertoires were generated with immunoSEQ multiplex PCR, while TCRdb's copy carries only in-frame clones and drops some. The sample comprises roughly 2,500,000 clones, approximately 93% of which are singletons, and about 0.34% rests with the top ten. The material sequenced was naive CD4+ T cells from PBMCs. Subset denoted: CD45RA+ positively selected. The sequence was collected from a man between 18 and 29 years old in good health. Some clones in this sample may be carry-over from other donors' samples. The chain has TRBV7-9 and TRBJ1-1; tentatively, D is TRBD1 (5 bases). The CDR3 loop reads CASSILGPNTEAFF. CDR3 DNA: TGTGCCAGCAGCATCTTGGGGCCGAACACTGAAGCTTTCTTT.